Following are 31 T cell receptor beta chains from one sample sequenced in a study of T cells in Graves' hyperthyroidism and ophthalmopathy. The CDR3 regions of TCR beta were amplified from RNA transcripts. With the HTBI primer set, the TCR CDR3 went through a first round of RT-PCR. TCRdb ran MiXCR on the multiplex PCR reads and lists one entry per CDR3 protein. There are nearly 750,000 distinct CDR3 sequences in the sample; 35% occur only once, and about a third lies in the top ten. The specimen sequenced was blood. Source of these receptors: a middle-aged woman with Graves' hyperthyroidism.

The J gene is TRBJ1-3, the V gene TRBV11-2; 11 nucleotides align to TRBD1. Trimming took 8 bases from V and 5 from J; bases not matched to a gene: 20. The CDR3 spans 19 residues. The germline V gene encodes CDR1 SGHAT and CDR2 FQNNGV. The CDR3: CASERPTPGTGGSRNTIYF. Here the CDR3 DNA reads TGTGCCAGCGAGCGTCCCACCCCCGGGACAGGGGGTAGCAGAAACACCATATATTTT.

This clonotype was recorded many times. The chain links TRBV25-1 to TRBJ1-2; 8 positions agree with TRBD1. V dropped 6 bases and J dropped 2; count of bases not matched to a gene: 5. CDR3 length: 14 residues. The V gene's germline CDR1 is MGHDK and CDR2 SYGVNS. The chain's CDR3 is CASRAGGANYGYTF. Written as DNA, the CDR3 is TGTGCCAGCAGAGCAGGGGGCGCGAACTATGGCTACACCTTC.

The chain combines TRBV29-1 with TRBJ2-3, with a possible D match to TRBD2 (5 bases). There are 14 residues in the CDR3. CDR1 and CDR2 from the germline V gene are SQVTM and ANQGSEA. The germline V and J ends were trimmed by 3 bases and 4 bases, with 14 bases remaining between them. For the CDR3, the DNA is TGCAGCGTTGACCCCCGGGAAGGTTCAGATACGCAGTATTTT. It codes for CSVDPREGSDTQYF.

Comments on this clonotype: A much larger clonotype is one base distant, so this may be a read error. V usage is TRBV9 and J usage is TRBJ2-2, with a weak D call TRBD2 (5 bases). CDR3 size: 14 residues. Germline V gives CDR1 SGDLS, CDR2 YYNGEE. V gave up 7 bases and J gave up 0 bases, with 10 bases separating them. This CDR3 reads CASSGIPNTGELFF. The CDR3 region has the DNA TGTGCCAGCTCCGGGATCCCGAACACCGGGGAGCTGTTTTTT. The variable domain in full, completed from reference TRBV9 and TRBJ2-2, reads DSGVTQTPKHLITATGQRVTLRCSPRSGDLSVYWYQQSLDQGLQFLIQYYNGEERAKGNILERFSAQQFPDLHSELNLSSLELGDSALYFCASSGIPNTGELFFGEGSRLTVL.

The V and J genes are TRBV7-2 and TRBJ2-5; 7 nucleotides match TRBD1. Per germline, CDR1 SGHTA and CDR2 FQGNSA. V shed 0 bases and J 6 bases; nucleotides not matched to a gene: 13. The CDR3 length is 17 residues. CDR3 nucleotides: TGTGCCAGCAGCTTAGCGACGGGACAGCTGCCTTTGAAGACCCAGTACTTC. This gives the protein CASSLATGQLPLKTQYF.

Only a few counts were recorded for this clonotype. The chain combines TRBV20-1 with TRBJ1-2; no firm D call. The germline V and J ends were trimmed by 0 bases and 5 bases, with 13 bases remaining between them. Looked up from germline, CDR1 is DFQATT and CDR2 is SNEGSKA (reference sequence). The CDR3 is 14 residues long. The CDR3, as DNA: TGCAGTGCTAGAGAAGACGGGGTCGCTTATGGCTACACCTTC. Residues: CSAREDGVAYGYTF.

The chain recombines TRBV27 with TRBJ1-2, with D perhaps TRBD1 (5 bases). Germline CDR1 and CDR2: MNHEY and SMNVEV (reference sequence). The V end was cut by 1 base, the J end by 7 bases, with 13 bases between. The CDR3 runs to 14 residues. The CDR3 DNA sequence: TGTGCCAGCAGTTTATTCGGGACGGCTGTTGGCTACACCTTC. Translation: CASSLFGTAVGYTF.

On this clonotype itself: This CDR3 fails to terminate in the conserved phenylalanine or tryptophan, so it likely reflects a read error. V usage is TRBV5-4 and J usage is TRBJ2-5; D may be TRBD1 or TRBD2 (6 bases each). The CDR3 is made up of 13 amino acids. The V end was cut by 4 bases, the J end by 2 bases, with 9 bases between. Germline V gene data show CDR1 as SGHNT and CDR2 as YYREEE (reference sequence). CDR3 sequence (DNA): TGTGCCAGCAGCAGGAGGGGGCAAGAGACCCAGTACCTC. It codes for CASSRRGQETQYL.

This clonotype was seen many times. CDR3 amino acids: CATSRQPGTGGTEAFF. For the CDR3, the DNA is TGTGCCACCAGCAGACAGCCCGGGACAGGGGGCACTGAAGCTTTCTTT. V gene TRBV15 combines with J gene TRBJ1-1, with TRBD1 identical over 11 bases. V lost 2 bases and J lost 4; bases outside the gene matches: 6. CDR3 length equals 16 residues. Germline CDR1 reads LNHNV; CDR2 reads YYDKDF (reference sequence).

The V and J genes are TRBV15 and TRBJ2-5; a weak D match, TRBD2 (5 bases). Germline V lookup: CDR1 LNHNV, CDR2 YYDKDF (reference sequence). Trimming cost V 0 bases and J 5 bases, with 16 bases left between them. The length of the CDR3 is 16 residues. CDR3 protein: CATSRDAVGGRETQYF. For the CDR3, the DNA is TGTGCCACCAGCAGAGATGCGGTGGGCGGGCGGGAGACCCAGTACTTC. The full variable domain, with the rest looked up from reference TRBV15 and TRBJ2-5, is DAMVIQNPRYQVTQFGKPVTLSCSQTLNHNVMYWYQQKSSQAPKLLFHYYDKDFNNEADTPDNFQSRRPNTSFCFLDIRSPGLGDTAMYLCATSRDAVGGRETQYFGPGTRLLVL.

Regarding this clonotype: Likely a read error: the CDR3 ends without its conserved phenylalanine or tryptophan. It is unclear where the CDR3 begins or ends on the DNA, so no DNA is shown, and the CDR3 is as TCRdb lists it. CDR3 protein: CAIGSENT. This chain links TRBV10-3 with TRBJ1-3. Germline loops: CDR1 ENHRY, CDR2 SYGVKD. Termini included, the CDR3 measures 8 amino acids.

This clonotype has ten or more counts. The CDR3: CASSPATAAGKLFF. CDR3 nucleotides: TGTGCCAGTAGCCCGGCCACCGCAGCGGGAAAACTGTTTTTT. The J gene is TRBJ1-4, the V gene TRBV19, with D hard to call. The CDR3 sequence is 14 residues long. V lost 6 bases, J lost 10 bases, and 18 bases lay in between. Germline CDR1 and CDR2: LNHDA and SQIVND (reference sequence).

The CDR3 region is CATVKGETQYF. CDR3 bases: TGTGCCACCGTAAAGGGGGAGACCCAGTACTTC. The chain employs TRBV7-9 and TRBJ2-5, with D possibly matching TRBD1 (5 bases). V lost 10 bases, J lost 5 bases, and 11 bases lay in between. Germline V lookup: CDR1 SEHNR, CDR2 FQNEAQ (reference sequence). The CDR3 is 11 amino acids.

This clonotype was counted a few times. The V call is TRBV4-3, the J call TRBJ1-5; D not resolved. The CDR3 is made up of 14 amino acids. CDR1 is LGHNA, CDR2 YSLEER, per germline. V was clipped by 3 bases and J by 9 bases, with 15 bases between them. CDR3: CASSQDRAQWPQHF. The CDR3 coding sequence is TGCGCCAGCAGCCAGGATCGGGCCCAGTGGCCCCAGCATTTT.

The chain is built from TRBV29-1 and TRBJ1-3; tentative D call: TRBD1 (5 bases). V was clipped by 5 bases and J by 4 bases, with 12 bases between them. The CDR3 is made up of 13 amino acids. From germline, CDR1 is SQVTM and CDR2 ANQGSEA. The CDR3 loop reads CSVKRGSGNTIYF. The CDR3 DNA reads as TGCAGCGTTAAAAGGGGATCGGGAAACACCATATATTTT.

The chain is built from TRBV7-2 and TRBJ1-5; the D gene is possibly TRBD1 (5 bases). Between the trimmed V and J ends, which lost 5 bases and 5 bases, there was a span of 10 bases. The CDR3 consists of 13 residues. The germline CDR1 and CDR2 sequences are SGHTA and FQGNSA. The CDR3 loop is CASSGDGHQPQHF. The CDR3 nucleotides are TGTGCCAGCAGCGGGGACGGCCATCAGCCCCAGCATTTT.

V usage is TRBV6-5 and J usage is TRBJ2-7, with D unresolved. Germline V lookup: CDR1 MNHEY, CDR2 SVGAGI. Trimming took 5 bases from V and 3 from J, leaving 11 bases between them. The CDR3 covers 13 residues. The DNA of the CDR3 is TGTGCCAGCAGTGAACCCCCATTCTACGAGCAGTACTTC. It encodes CASSEPPFYEQYF.

This clonotype was detected many times. V gene TRBV14 combines with J gene TRBJ1-2; D remains unclear. With 10 bases removed from V and 5 bases from J, the gap between germline ends came to 23 bases. The germline V gene has CDR1 SGHDN and CDR2 FVKESK. The CDR3 consists of 15 residues. This CDR3 is CATSEGEEEQYGYTF. The CDR3 nucleotides read TGTGCCACCTCAGAGGGCGAAGAAGAACAGTATGGCTACACCTTC.

This clonotype was seen many times. The rearrangement joins TRBV29-1 to TRBJ1-1; 7 positions match TRBD1. CDR1 is SQVTM and CDR2 is ANQGSEA in the germline V gene. J gave up 1 base and V 3 bases, and 8 bases lay outside the gene matches. CDR3 length: 15 amino acids. In DNA form, the CDR3 reads TGCAGCGTTGAGTTTGTCGGACAGGCGAACACTGAAGCTTTCTTT. Its protein is CSVEFVGQANTEAFF.

The chain carries TRBV10-3 and TRBJ1-2, with a possible D match to TRBD1 (5 bases). CDR1 is ENHRY, CDR2 SYGVKD, per germline. This CDR3 comprises 14 residues. V was shortened by 3 bases and J by 8 bases, with 16 bases between the two germline ends. The chain's CDR3 is CAISEGGTLTGYTF. The CDR3 DNA sequence: TGTGCCATCAGTGAAGGAGGGACGCTCACGGGCTACACCTTC.

This chain connects TRBV7-8 to TRBJ2-5, with D perhaps matching TRBD2 (6 bases). In germline, CDR1 is SGHVS, CDR2 FQNEAQ. V was shortened by 5 bases and J by 5 bases, with 15 bases between the two germline ends. This CDR3 spans 14 amino acids. In nucleotides, the CDR3 is TGTGCCAGCAGCCCCCCGGGACTGGGGGAGACCCAGTACTTC. This sequence encodes CASSPPGLGETQYF.

The sample holds many counts of this clonotype. J is TRBJ2-5 and V is TRBV9; 10 bases fit TRBD2. Unmatched junction bases numbered 10, after V lost 4 bases and J lost 4 bases. Germline assignment: CDR1 SGDLS and CDR2 YYNGEE. The CDR3 length is 16 residues. Here the CDR3 DNA reads TGTGCCAGCAGCCGTGCGAGCGGGGGGGCAGGAGAGACCCAGTACTTC. Translating gives CASSRASGGAGETQYF.

This CDR3 reads CASSLASAVDGPQHF. As DNA, the CDR3 is TGTGCCAGCAGCTTAGCCTCGGCCGTCGACGGGCCCCAGCATTTT. V is TRBV7-2 and J is TRBJ1-5; no firm D call. Germline CDR1 SGHTA, CDR2 FQGNSA. The CDR3 has 15 residues. Trimming cost V 0 bases and J 9 bases, with 15 bases left between them.

This chain joins TRBV2 and TRBJ1-6, with 9 bases fitting TRBD1. J lost 11 bases, V lost 6 bases, and 11 bases had no gene match. The V gene's germline CDR1 is SNHLY and CDR2 FYNNEI. The CDR3 runs 15 residues. CDR3 sequence: CASSSPQGANPPLHF. The CDR3 DNA sequence: TGTGCCAGCAGCTCACCACAGGGGGCGAATCCACCCCTCCACTTT.

This chain links TRBV4-2 with TRBJ1-5, with D maybe TRBD1 (5 bases). Germline V lookup: CDR1 LGHNA, CDR2 YNFKEQ. The CDR3 has 15 amino acids. The ends were cut back, 0 bases at V and 5 bases at J, with 11 bases in the middle. For the CDR3, the DNA is TGTGCCAGCAGCCAAGATGTGTTGGGGGATCAGCCCCAGCATTTT. It specifies CASSQDVLGDQPQHF.

This chain links TRBV7-9 with TRBJ2-3; the match to TRBD2 covers 9 bases. From germline, CDR1 is SEHNR and CDR2 FQNEAQ (reference sequence). The CDR3 consists of 16 residues. The trim removed 6 bases at V and 0 bases at J, leaving 7 bases unmatched. The CDR3 spells CASRRLAGISTDTQYF. In DNA, the CDR3 is TGTGCCAGCAGACGCCTAGCGGGGATTAGCACAGATACGCAGTATTTT.

This clonotype was detected once. The chain uses TRBV7-2 and TRBJ2-3; 7 nucleotides agree with TRBD2. Losses at the gene ends were 1 base for V and 4 bases for J; bases not matched to a gene: 5. This CDR3 is built from 15 residues. CDR1 and CDR2 from the germline V gene are SGHTA and FQGNSA. The CDR3 DNA follows: TGTGCCAGCAGCTTAGGTGCGGGAGCCCCAGATACGCAGTATTTT. As protein: CASSLGAGAPDTQYF.

The chain carries TRBV20-1 and TRBJ2-7, with TRBD2 as a possible D gene (6 bases). Deletions cut 3 bases from V and 2 bases from J, with 26 bases between. CDR3 size: 18 residues. CDR1 is DFQATT and CDR2 is SNEGSKA in the germline V gene (reference sequence). CDR3 coding DNA: TGCAGTGCTAGTTTCGGGACGACCGGGAGAACAAGGCCCTACGAGCAGTACTTC. It encodes CSASFGTTGRTRPYEQYF.

In DNA, the CDR3 is TGCAGTGCCGAGGGCAGGGAACGCTCTGGGGCCAACGTCCTGACTTTC. This gives the protein CSAEGRERSGANVLTF. This chain connects TRBV20-1 to TRBJ2-6; perhaps D is TRBD1 or TRBD2 (5 bases each). The germline V gene encodes CDR1 DFQATT and CDR2 SNEGSKA (reference sequence). The CDR3 is 16 amino acids. Between the trimmed V and J ends, which lost 6 bases and 0 bases, there was a span of 15 bases.

The chain couples TRBV7-9 to TRBJ1-6; D unresolved. CDR1 and CDR2 (germline): SEHNR, FQNEAQ (reference sequence). The CDR3 consists of 17 residues. Between the trimmed V and J ends, which lost 6 bases and 7 bases, there was a span of 22 bases. The CDR3 nucleotides read TGTGCCAGCAGTTTATTGGCGGTTGGTATTAGGAATTCACCCCTCCACTTT. As protein: CASSLLAVGIRNSPLHF.

V usage is TRBV7-8 and J usage is TRBJ2-5, with 9 bases matching TRBD2. CDR1 is SGHVS and CDR2 is FQNEAQ in the germline V gene. J lost 1 base, V lost 4 bases, and 7 bases had no gene match. This CDR3 region has 16 residues. The CDR3 reads CASSYVAGAFQETQYF. The DNA for the CDR3 is TGTGCCAGCAGCTACGTAGCGGGGGCCTTCCAAGAGACCCAGTACTTC.